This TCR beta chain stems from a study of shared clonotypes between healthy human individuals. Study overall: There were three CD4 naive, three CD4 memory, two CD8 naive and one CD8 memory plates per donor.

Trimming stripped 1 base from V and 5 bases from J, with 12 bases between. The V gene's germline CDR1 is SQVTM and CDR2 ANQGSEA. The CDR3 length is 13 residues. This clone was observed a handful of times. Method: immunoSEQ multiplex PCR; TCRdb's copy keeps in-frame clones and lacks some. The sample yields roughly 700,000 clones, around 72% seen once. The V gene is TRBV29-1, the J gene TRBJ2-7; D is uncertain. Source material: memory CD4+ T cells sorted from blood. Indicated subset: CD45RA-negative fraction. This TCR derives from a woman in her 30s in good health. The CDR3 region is CSVEVPLLDEQYF. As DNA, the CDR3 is TGCAGCGTTGAAGTGCCCCTTCTGGACGAGCAGTACTTC.